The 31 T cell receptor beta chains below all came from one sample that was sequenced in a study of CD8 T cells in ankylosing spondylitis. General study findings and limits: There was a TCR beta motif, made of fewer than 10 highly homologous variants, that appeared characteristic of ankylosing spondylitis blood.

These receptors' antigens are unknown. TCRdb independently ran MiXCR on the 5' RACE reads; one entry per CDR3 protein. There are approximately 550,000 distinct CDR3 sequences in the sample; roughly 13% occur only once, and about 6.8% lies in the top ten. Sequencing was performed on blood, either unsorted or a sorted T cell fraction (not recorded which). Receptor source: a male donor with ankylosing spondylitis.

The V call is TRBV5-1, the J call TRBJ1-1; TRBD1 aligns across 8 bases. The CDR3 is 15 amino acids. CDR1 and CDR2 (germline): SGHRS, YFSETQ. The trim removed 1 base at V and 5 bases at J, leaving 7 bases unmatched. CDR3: CASSLQHDRGTEAFF. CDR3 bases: TGCGCCAGCAGCTTGCAACATGACAGGGGAACTGAAGCTTTCTTT. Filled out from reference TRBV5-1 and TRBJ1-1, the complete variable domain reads KAGVTQTPRYLIKTRGQQVTLSCSPISGHRSVSWYQQTPGQGLQFLFEYFSETQRNKGNFPGRFSGRQFSNSRSEMNVSTLELGDSALYLCASSLQHDRGTEAFFGQGTRLTVV.

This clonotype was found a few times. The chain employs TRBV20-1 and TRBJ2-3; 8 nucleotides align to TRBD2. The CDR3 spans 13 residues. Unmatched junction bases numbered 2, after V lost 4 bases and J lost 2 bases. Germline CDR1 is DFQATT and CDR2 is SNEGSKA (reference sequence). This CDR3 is CSATSGFTDTQYF. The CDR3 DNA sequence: TGCAGTGCTACTAGCGGGTTCACAGATACGCAGTATTTT.

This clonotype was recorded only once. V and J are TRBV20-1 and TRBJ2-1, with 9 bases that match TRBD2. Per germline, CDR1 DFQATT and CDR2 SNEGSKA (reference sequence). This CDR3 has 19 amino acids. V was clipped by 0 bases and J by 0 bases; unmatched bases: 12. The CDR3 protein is CSARDLLIAGESSYNEQFF. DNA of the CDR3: TGCAGTGCTAGAGATCTCCTAATAGCGGGAGAGAGCTCCTACAATGAGCAGTTCTTC.

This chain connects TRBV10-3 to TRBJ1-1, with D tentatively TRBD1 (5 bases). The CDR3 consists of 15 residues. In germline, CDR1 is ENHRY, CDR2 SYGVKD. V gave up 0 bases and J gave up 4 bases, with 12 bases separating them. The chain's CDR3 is CAISESTGESTEAFF. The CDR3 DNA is TGTGCCATCAGTGAGTCGACGGGGGAGAGCACTGAAGCTTTCTTT.

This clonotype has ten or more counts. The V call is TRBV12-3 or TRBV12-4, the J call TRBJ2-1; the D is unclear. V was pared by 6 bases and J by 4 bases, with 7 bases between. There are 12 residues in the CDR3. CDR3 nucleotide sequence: TGTGCCAGCAGCTCGTTTTACAATGAGCAGTTCTTC. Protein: CASSSFYNEQFF.

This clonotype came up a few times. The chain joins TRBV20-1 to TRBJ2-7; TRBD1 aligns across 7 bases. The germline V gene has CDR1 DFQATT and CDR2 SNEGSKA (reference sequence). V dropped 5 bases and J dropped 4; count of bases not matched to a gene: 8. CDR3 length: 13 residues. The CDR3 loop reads CSASWTGGYEQYV. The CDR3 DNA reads TGCAGTGCTTCGTGGACAGGCGGTTACGAGCAGTACGTC.

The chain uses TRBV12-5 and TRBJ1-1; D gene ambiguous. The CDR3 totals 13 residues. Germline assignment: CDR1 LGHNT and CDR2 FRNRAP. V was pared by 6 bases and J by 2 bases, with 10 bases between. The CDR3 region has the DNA TGTGCTAGTGGGCCGGGCATTAACACTGAAGCTTTCTTT. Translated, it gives CASGPGINTEAFF.

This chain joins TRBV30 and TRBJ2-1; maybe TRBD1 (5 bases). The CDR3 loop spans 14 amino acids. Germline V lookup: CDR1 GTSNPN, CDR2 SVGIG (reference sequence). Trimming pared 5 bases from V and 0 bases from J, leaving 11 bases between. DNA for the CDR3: TGTGCCTGGGTGGACAAGAGCTCCTACAATGAGCAGTTCTTC. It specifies CAWVDKSSYNEQFF.

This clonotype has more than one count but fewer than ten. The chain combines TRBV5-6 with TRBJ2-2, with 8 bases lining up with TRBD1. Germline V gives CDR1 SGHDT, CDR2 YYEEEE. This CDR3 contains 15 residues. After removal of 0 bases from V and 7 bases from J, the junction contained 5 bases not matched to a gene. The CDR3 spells CASSLGQGTIGELFF. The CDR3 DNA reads TGTGCCAGCAGCTTGGGACAGGGGACGATCGGGGAGCTGTTTTTT.

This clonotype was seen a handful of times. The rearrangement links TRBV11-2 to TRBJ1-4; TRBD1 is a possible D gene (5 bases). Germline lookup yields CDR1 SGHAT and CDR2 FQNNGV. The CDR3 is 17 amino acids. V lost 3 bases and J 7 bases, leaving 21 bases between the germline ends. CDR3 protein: CASSFRGISEDGEKLFF. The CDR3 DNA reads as TGTGCCAGCAGCTTTAGGGGCATATCCGAGGATGGTGAAAAACTGTTTTTT.

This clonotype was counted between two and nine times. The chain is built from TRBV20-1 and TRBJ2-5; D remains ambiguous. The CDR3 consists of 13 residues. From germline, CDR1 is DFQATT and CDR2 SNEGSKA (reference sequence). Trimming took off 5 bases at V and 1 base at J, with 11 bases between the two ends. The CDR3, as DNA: TGCAGTGCTGGGCGCCGGGCCCAAGAGACCCAGTACTTC. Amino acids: CSAGRRAQETQYF.

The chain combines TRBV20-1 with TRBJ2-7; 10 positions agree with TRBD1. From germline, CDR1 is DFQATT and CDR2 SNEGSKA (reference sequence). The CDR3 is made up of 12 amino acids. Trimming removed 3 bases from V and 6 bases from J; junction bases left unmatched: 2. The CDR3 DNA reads TGCAGTGCTAGGACAGGGGGCTCCGAGCAGTACTTC. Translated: CSARTGGSEQYF.

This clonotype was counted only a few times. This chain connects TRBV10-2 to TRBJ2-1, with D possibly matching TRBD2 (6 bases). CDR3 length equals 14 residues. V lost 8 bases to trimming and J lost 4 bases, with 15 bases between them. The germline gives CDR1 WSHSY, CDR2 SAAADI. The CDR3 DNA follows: TGCGCCAGCTTATGGAGGGCCGAATACAATGAGCAGTTCTTC. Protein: CASLWRAEYNEQFF.

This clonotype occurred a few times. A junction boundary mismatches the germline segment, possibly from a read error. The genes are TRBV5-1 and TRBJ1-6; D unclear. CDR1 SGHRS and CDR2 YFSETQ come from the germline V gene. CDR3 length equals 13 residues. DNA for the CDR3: TGCGCCAGCAGGTTGGATACGGATTCACCCCTCCACTTT. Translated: CASRLDTDSPLHF.

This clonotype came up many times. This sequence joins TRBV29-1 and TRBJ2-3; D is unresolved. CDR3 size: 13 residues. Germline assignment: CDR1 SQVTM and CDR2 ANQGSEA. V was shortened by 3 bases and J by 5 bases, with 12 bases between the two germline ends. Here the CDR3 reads CSVENPSQDTQYF. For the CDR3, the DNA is TGCAGCGTTGAGAACCCCTCCCAAGATACGCAGTATTTT.

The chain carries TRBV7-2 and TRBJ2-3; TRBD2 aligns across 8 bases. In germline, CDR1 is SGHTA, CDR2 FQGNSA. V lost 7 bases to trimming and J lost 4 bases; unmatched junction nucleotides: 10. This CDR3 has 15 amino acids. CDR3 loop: CASNPSGSGADTQYF. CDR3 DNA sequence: TGTGCCAGCAACCCGAGCGGGAGTGGGGCAGATACGCAGTATTTT.

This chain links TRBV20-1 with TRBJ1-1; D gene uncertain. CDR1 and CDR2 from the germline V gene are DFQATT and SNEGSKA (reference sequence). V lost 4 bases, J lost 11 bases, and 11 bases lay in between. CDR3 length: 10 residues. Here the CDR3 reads CSATEIFAFF. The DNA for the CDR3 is TGCAGTGCTACCGAAATTTTCGCTTTCTTT.

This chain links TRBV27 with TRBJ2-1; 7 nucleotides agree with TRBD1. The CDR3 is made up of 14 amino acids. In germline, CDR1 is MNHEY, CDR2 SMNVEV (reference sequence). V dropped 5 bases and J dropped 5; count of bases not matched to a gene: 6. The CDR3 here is CASSPGTENNEQFF. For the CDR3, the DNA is TGTGCCAGCAGTCCCGGGACAGAAAACAATGAGCAGTTCTTC.

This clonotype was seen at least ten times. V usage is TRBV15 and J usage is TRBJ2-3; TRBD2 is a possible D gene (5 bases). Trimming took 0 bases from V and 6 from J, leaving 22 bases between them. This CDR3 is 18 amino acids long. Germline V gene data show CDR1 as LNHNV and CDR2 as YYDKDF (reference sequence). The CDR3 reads CATSREKASERLLDTQYF. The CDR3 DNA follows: TGTGCCACCAGCAGAGAGAAGGCCTCGGAGCGGCTCCTCGATACGCAGTATTTT. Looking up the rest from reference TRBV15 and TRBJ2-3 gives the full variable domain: DAMVIQNPRYQVTQFGKPVTLSCSQTLNHNVMYWYQQKSSQAPKLLFHYYDKDFNNEADTPDNFQSRRPNTSFCFLDIRSPGLGDTAMYLCATSREKASERLLDTQYFGPGTRLTVL.

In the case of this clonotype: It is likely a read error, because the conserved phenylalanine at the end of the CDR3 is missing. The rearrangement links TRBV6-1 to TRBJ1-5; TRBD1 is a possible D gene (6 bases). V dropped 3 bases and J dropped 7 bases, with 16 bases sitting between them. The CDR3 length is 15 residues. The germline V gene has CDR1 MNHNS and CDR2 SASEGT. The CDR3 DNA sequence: TGTGCCAGCAGTGACCCTTGGAGGGGGGAACAGCCCCAGCATCTT. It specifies CASSDPWRGEQPQHL.

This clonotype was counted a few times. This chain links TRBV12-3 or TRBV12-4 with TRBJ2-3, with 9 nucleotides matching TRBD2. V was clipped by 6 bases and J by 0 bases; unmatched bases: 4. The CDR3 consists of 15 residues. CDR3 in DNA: TGTGCCAGCAGATATACTAGCGGGAGCACAGATACGCAGTATTTT. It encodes CASRYTSGSTDTQYF.

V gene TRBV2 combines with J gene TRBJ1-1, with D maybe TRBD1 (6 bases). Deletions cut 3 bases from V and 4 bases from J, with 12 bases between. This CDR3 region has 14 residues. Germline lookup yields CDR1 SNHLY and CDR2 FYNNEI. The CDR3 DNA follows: TGTGCCAGCAGTGAGAACAGGGCGGGCACTGAAGCTTTCTTT. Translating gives CASSENRAGTEAFF.

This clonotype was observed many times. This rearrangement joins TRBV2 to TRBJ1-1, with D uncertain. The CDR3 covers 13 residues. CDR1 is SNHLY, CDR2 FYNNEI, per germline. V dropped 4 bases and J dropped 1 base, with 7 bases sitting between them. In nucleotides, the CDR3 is TGTGCCAGCAGTGTCCGGGAGAACACTGAAGCTTTCTTT. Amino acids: CASSVRENTEAFF. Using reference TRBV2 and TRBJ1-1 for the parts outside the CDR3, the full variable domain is EPEVTQTPSHQVTQMGQEVILRCVPISNHLYFYWYRQILGQKVEFLVSFYNNEISEKSEIFDDQFSVERPDGSNFTLKIRSTKLEDSAMYFCASSVRENTEAFFGQGTRLTVV.

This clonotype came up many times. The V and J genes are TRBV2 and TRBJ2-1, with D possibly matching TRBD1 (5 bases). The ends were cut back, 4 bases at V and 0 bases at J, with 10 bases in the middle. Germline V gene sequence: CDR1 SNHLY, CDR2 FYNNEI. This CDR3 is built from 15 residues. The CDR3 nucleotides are TGTGCCAGCAGTGGGGGCGGAAGCTCCTACAATGAGCAGTTCTTC. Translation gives CASSGGGSSYNEQFF.

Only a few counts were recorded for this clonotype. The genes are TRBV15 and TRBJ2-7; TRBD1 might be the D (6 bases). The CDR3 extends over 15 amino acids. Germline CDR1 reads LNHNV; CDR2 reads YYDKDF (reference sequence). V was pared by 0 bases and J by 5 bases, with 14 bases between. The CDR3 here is CATSRDLQGPDEQYF. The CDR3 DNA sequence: TGTGCCACCAGCAGAGATCTGCAGGGGCCCGACGAGCAGTACTTC. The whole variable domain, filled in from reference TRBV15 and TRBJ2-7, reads DAMVIQNPRYQVTQFGKPVTLSCSQTLNHNVMYWYQQKSSQAPKLLFHYYDKDFNNEADTPDNFQSRRPNTSFCFLDIRSPGLGDTAMYLCATSRDLQGPDEQYFGPGTRLTVT.

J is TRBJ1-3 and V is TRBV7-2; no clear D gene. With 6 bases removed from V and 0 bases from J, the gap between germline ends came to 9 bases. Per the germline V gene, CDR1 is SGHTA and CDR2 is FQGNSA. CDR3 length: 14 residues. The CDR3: CASRLTGSGNTIYF. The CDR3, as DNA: TGTGCCAGCAGGCTGACGGGCTCTGGAAACACCATATATTTT.

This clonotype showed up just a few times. The CDR3 protein is CSARDFGVTGELFF. CDR3 nucleotides: TGCAGTGCTAGAGATTTCGGGGTCACCGGGGAGCTGTTTTTT. V usage is TRBV20-1 and J usage is TRBJ2-2; D possibly corresponds to TRBD2 (5 bases). This CDR3 is 14 amino acids long. Germline CDR1 and CDR2: DFQATT and SNEGSKA (reference sequence). The V and J ends lost 0 bases and 4 bases respectively, with 9 bases between them.

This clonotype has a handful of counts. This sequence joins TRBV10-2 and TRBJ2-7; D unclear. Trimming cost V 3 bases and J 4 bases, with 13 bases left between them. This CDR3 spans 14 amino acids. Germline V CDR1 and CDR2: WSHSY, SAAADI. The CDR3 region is CASSDVTPRYEQYF. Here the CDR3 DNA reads TGCGCCAGCAGTGATGTAACCCCGAGATACGAGCAGTACTTC.

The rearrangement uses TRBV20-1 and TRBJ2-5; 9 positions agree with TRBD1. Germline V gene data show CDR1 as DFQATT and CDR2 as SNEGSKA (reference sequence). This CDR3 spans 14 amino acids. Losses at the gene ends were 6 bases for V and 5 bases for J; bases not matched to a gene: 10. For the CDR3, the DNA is TGCAGTGCCGATCGGACAGGGGCGTTGGAGACCCAGTACTTC. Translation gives CSADRTGALETQYF.

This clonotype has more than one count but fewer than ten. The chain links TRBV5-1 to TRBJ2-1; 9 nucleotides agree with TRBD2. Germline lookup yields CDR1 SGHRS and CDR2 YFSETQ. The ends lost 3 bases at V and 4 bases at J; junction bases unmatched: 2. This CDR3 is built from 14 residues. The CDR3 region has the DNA TGCGCCAGCAGCTGGGGACTAGCTTACAATGAGCAGTTCTTC. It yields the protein CASSWGLAYNEQFF.

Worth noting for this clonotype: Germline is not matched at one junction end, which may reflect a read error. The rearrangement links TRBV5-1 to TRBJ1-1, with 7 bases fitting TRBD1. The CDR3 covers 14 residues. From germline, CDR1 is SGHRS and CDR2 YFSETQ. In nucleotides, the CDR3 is TGCGACAGCAGGGGGACCGGGGGTAACGCTGAAGCTTTCTTT. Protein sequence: CDSRGTGGNAEAFF. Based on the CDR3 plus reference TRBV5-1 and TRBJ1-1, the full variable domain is KAGVTQTPRYLIKTRGQQVTLSCSPISGHRSVSWYQQTPGQGLQFLFEYFSETQRNKGNFPGRFSGRQFSNSRSEMNVSTLELGDSALYLCDSRGTGGNAEAFFGQGTRLTVV.